The clone carrying this T cell receptor beta chain has a handful of counts. What it binds is not known. This record comes from a study of cytomegalovirus exposure and HLA in healthy donors. Study conclusions and caveats: A link between a missense DCLRE1C variant and TCR beta V- and J-gene trimming emerged from a later analysis. Within the data, a cluster of highly shared sequence variants was likely a sequencing artifact. Using a false discovery rate of 0.05, a later analysis showed that 16,951 TCR beta sequences were associated with HLA alleles.

A multiplex PCR was run with 60 Vbeta primers and 13 Jbeta primers. The repertoire was sequenced with immunoSEQ multiplex PCR; TCRdb's copy has only in-frame clones and lacks some. This sample has 170,000 or so clones, with about four fifths found just once. This CDR3 is built from 16 residues. Losses at the gene ends were 0 bases for V and 8 bases for J; bases not matched to a gene: 11. CDR1 is MGHRA, CDR2 YSYEKL, per germline. The sample taken for sequencing was PBMCs. This chain joins TRBV4-1 and TRBJ1-2, with 8 bases that match TRBD1. The sequence came from a woman between 50 and 59 years old in good health and CMV-seropositive. CDR3 bases: TGCGCCAGCAGCCAAGATTGGAGGACAGGGATGGGAGGCTACACCTTC. Translating gives CASSQDWRTGMGGYTF.